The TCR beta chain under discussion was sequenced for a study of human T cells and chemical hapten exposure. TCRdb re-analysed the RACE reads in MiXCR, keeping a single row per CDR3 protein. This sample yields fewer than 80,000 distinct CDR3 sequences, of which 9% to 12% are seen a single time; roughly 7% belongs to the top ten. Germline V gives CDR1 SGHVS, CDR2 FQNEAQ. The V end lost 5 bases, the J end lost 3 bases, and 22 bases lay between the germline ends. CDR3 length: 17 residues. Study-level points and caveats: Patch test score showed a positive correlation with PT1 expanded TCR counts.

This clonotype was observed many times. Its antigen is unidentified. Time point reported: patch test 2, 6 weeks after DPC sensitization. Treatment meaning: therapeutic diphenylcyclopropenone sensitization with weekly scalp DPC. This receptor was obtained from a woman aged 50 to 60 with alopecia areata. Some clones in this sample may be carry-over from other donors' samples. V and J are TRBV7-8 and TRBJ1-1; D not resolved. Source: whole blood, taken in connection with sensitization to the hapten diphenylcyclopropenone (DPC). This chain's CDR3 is CASSAYWGVGQDTEAFF. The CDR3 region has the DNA TGTGCCAGCAGCGCCTACTGGGGTGTAGGGCAGGACACTGAAGCTTTCTTT. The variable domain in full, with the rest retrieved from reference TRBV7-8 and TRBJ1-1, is GAGVSQSPRYKVAKRGQDVALRCDPISGHVSLFWYQQALGQGPEFLTYFQNEAQLDKSGLPSDRFFAERPEGSVSTLKIQRTQQEDSAVYLCASSAYWGVGQDTEAFFGQGTRLTVV.